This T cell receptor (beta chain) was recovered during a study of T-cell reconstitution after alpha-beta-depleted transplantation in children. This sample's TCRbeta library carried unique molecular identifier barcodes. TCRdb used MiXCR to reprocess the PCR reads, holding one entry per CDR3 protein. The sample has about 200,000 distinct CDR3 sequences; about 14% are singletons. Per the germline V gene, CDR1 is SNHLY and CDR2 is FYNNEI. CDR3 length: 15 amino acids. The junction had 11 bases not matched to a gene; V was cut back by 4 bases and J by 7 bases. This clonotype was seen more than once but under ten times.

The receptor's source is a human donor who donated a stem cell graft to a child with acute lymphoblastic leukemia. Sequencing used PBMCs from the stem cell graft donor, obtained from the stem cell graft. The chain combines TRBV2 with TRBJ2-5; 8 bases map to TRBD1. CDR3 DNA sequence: TGTGCCAGCAGTGTCGGGGGACAGGAGACAAGGACCCAGTACTTC. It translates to CASSVGGQETRTQYF.